This entry lists 13 T cell receptor beta chains sequenced from one sample in a study of T cell responses to AZD1222 COVID-19 vaccine. Clones were read by immunoSEQ multiplex PCR, and TCRdb kept only the in-frame ones, dropping some. Of 85,000 to 120,000 clones in the sample, roughly 88% were seen once. The sequences come from peripheral blood, collected on day 0 of AZD1222 vaccination. The source is an adult in good health.

The J gene is TRBJ2-5, the V gene TRBV6-1; weak D call: TRBD1 (6 bases). The length of the CDR3 is 11 residues. Germline V gene lookup returns CDR1 MNHNS and CDR2 SASEGT. Trimming cost V 7 bases and J 5 bases, with 8 bases left between them. For the CDR3, the DNA is TGTGCCAGCAACAGGGAGGAGACCCAGTACTTC. Protein sequence: CASNREETQYF.

The rearrangement uses TRBV6-6 and TRBJ2-1; D is uncertain. CDR3 size: 13 residues. Trimming cost V 7 bases and J 9 bases, with 16 bases left between them. CDR1 and CDR2 (germline): MNHNY, SVGAGI (reference sequence). The CDR3 DNA reads as TGTGCCAGCACCTCCGTTTTTAGAGGTGAGCAGTTCTTC. It specifies CASTSVFRGEQFF.

The chain is built from TRBV19 and TRBJ2-3; 12 bases line up with TRBD2. The germline V gene has CDR1 LNHDA and CDR2 SQIVND (reference sequence). V dropped 7 bases and J dropped 6; count of bases not matched to a gene: 14. This CDR3 comprises 17 residues. This CDR3 reads CASTVSRTSGNWDTQYF. The CDR3 DNA follows: TGTGCCAGTACCGTTAGCCGGACTAGCGGGAATTGGGATACGCAGTATTTT.

This chain joins TRBV12-5 and TRBJ1-3; D remains ambiguous. V gave up 6 bases and J gave up 0 bases, with 9 bases separating them. This CDR3 region has 14 residues. Germline CDR1 reads LGHNT; CDR2 reads FRNRAP. CDR3 in amino acids: CASGAGHSGNTIYF. The CDR3 coding sequence is TGTGCTAGTGGCGCAGGCCACTCTGGAAACACCATATATTTT. Complete variable domain (other parts from reference TRBV12-5 and TRBJ1-3): DARVTQTPRHKVTEMGQEVTMRCQPILGHNTVFWYRQTMMQGLELLAYFRNRAPLDDSGMPKDRFSAEMPDATLATLKIQPSEPRDSAVYFCASGAGHSGNTIYFGEGSWLTVV.

J is TRBJ1-2 and V is TRBV6-5; 8 bases agree with TRBD1. The ends lost 6 bases at V and 4 bases at J; junction bases unmatched: 7. The length of the CDR3 is 14 residues. Germline values: CDR1 MNHEY, CDR2 SVGAGI. DNA for the CDR3: TGTGCCAGCAGGATAACGGGACAGGTCTATGGCTACACCTTC. It translates to CASRITGQVYGYTF.

The V gene is TRBV12-3 or TRBV12-4, the J gene TRBJ1-1, with a possible D match to TRBD1 (6 bases). The CDR3 extends over 11 amino acids. The V gene lost 6 bases and the J gene lost 14 bases, with 16 bases spanning the gap. The CDR3 DNA reads as TGTGCCAGCAGCCCCGAGGGGGAATCCTTCTTT. This gives the protein CASSPEGESFF.

The rearrangement links TRBV4-3 to TRBJ2-7, with D perhaps matching TRBD2 (5 bases). The V end lost 6 bases, the J end lost 1 base, and 10 bases lay between the germline ends. The CDR3 extends over 13 amino acids. Germline V gene data show CDR1 as LGHNA and CDR2 as YSLEER. In nucleotides, the CDR3 is TGCGCCAGCAGAGGGAGTAATTCCTACGAGCAGTACTTC. This sequence encodes CASRGSNSYEQYF.

The chain is built from TRBV7-2 and TRBJ1-2; the match to TRBD1 covers 8 bases. This CDR3 is 13 amino acids long. Trimming removed 5 bases from V and 7 bases from J; junction bases left unmatched: 6. Per the germline V gene, CDR1 is SGHTA and CDR2 is FQGNSA. CDR3 sequence: CASSQTGVFGYTF. DNA for the CDR3: TGTGCCAGCAGCCAGACAGGGGTTTTTGGCTACACCTTC.

The chain has TRBV10-3 and TRBJ2-5; D possibly uses TRBD1 or TRBD2 (6 bases each). This CDR3 contains 16 residues. V was cut by 6 bases and J by 4 bases, with 21 bases left in between. The germline V gene encodes CDR1 ENHRY and CDR2 SYGVKD. The CDR3 DNA reads as TGTGCCATCAGCTCTAGCGCGCGAGGGGGAAGAGAGACCCAGTACTTC. It is translated as CAISSSARGGRETQYF.

This sequence joins TRBV28 and TRBJ1-5; D is perhaps TRBD1 (5 bases). This CDR3 spans 12 amino acids. The V and J ends lost 5 bases and 7 bases respectively, with 9 bases between them. Germline CDR1 reads MDHEN; CDR2 reads SYDVKM. The CDR3, as DNA: TGTGCCAGCAGTCAGGGAAGCCAGCCCCAGCATTTT. The encoded protein is CASSQGSQPQHF.

The chain carries TRBV3-1 (or the pseudogene TRBV3-2) and TRBJ1-5; D might be TRBD1 (5 bases). V was trimmed by 3 bases and J by 1 base, leaving 7 bases between them. The germline gives CDR1 LGHDT, CDR2 YNNKEL (reference sequence). The CDR3 loop spans 14 amino acids. The CDR3 protein is CASSHQGSNQPQHF. CDR3 coding DNA: TGTGCCAGCAGCCACCAGGGCAGCAATCAGCCCCAGCATTTT.

The V gene is TRBV9, the J gene TRBJ2-5; TRBD2 matches 10 bases. This CDR3 has 18 amino acids. Trimming cost V 4 bases and J 4 bases; bases outside gene matches: 16. Germline CDR1 and CDR2: SGDLS and YYNGEE. CDR3 residues: CASSPLGASGSFGETQYF. The CDR3 bases are TGTGCCAGCAGCCCACTAGGCGCTAGCGGGAGTTTTGGAGAGACCCAGTACTTC.

This chain links TRBV14 with TRBJ2-1; 8 bases match TRBD2. The CDR3 is made up of 15 amino acids. Germline CDR1 SGHDN, CDR2 FVKESK. V lost 4 bases, J lost 3 bases, and 5 bases stayed unmatched. CDR3 DNA sequence: TGTGCCAGCAGCCTGACTAGCGAGAACTACAATGAGCAGTTCTTC. It codes for CASSLTSENYNEQFF.